This entry concerns a single T cell receptor (beta chain). The antigen is not known. One end of the junction does not line up with germline, which may come from a read error. This sample was included in a study of tumor-infiltrating lymphocytes in primary liver carcinoma. Bulk tissue was left unsorted, and RNA and DNA were co-extracted from 20-30 mg of it. Every single tumor sample held over 85% viable tumor cells. Germline CDR1 and CDR2: SGHAT and FQNNGV. The CDR3 covers 16 residues. The researchers produced TCR beta cDNA from roughly 500 ng total RNA with a constant-region primer. Construction of TCR beta libraries relied on three successive nested multiplex PCR rounds employing slightly modified ARM-PCR. The study ran its first two PCR rounds for approximately 11 cycles each, using TRBV1-TRBV30 forward primers and a C-beta reverse primer. TCRdb processed the multiplex PCR reads anew with MiXCR; each CDR3 protein has one entry. The data hold roughly 50,000 distinct CDR3 sequences, with 60% to 75% observed a single time.

Broader study findings: There were only about 8-25% of top clones found in all five tumor regions.

The chain joins TRBV11-2 to TRBJ2-1; 8 bases are a match to TRBD2. This sequence was found in a man aged 40-55 years with primary liver carcinoma and hepatitis B virus infection. The sequenced sample was liver tumor tissue from sampling region 2. Regarding subset: tumor region T2, inferior pole. CDR3 nucleotides: TGTGCCAGCATCTTGGATATCGGACTAGCCATAGGTGAGCAATTCTTC. This codes for CASILDIGLAIGEQFF.